Presented here are 13 T cell receptor beta chains from one specimen sequenced in a study of cytomegalovirus exposure and HLA in healthy donors. The PCR made use of 60 Vbeta and 13 Jbeta primers. Sequenced by immunoSEQ multiplex PCR; TCRdb stores in-frame clones only, minus some. The table lists 170,000 or so clones, almost 85% of them singletons. The sample consisted of PBMCs. The source of these receptors is a girl aged 5 to 17 in good health and CMV-seropositive.

The J gene is TRBJ2-1, the V gene TRBV27; 13 bases match TRBD2. The CDR3 sequence is 15 residues long. J lost 4 bases, V lost 5 bases, and 2 bases had no gene match. Germline V gives CDR1 MNHEY, CDR2 SMNVEV (reference sequence). Here the CDR3 DNA reads TGTGCCAGCAGTGGGACTAGCGGGGAGTACAATGAGCAGTTCTTC. Its translation: CASSGTSGEYNEQFF.

J is TRBJ1-1 and V is TRBV10-3; TRBD1 is a possible D gene (5 bases). The CDR3 runs to 15 residues. Trimming pared 6 bases from V and 2 bases from J, leaving 16 bases between. Per the germline V gene, CDR1 is ENHRY and CDR2 is SYGVKD. CDR3 bases: TGTGCCATCAGCCGCGAGGGGACTGCAAACACTGAAGCTTTCTTT. It yields the protein CAISREGTANTEAFF.

The rearrangement uses TRBV5-1 and TRBJ1-1, with D possibly matching TRBD1 (6 bases). Germline loops: CDR1 SGHRS, CDR2 YFSETQ. CDR3 length equals 14 residues. V dropped 4 bases and J dropped 6 bases, with 16 bases sitting between them. CDR3 in amino acids: CASSLAQGSAEAFF. The CDR3, as DNA: TGCGCCAGCAGCCTCGCACAGGGCTCGGCTGAAGCTTTCTTT.

The chain recombines TRBV19 with TRBJ2-1; D is perhaps TRBD1 (6 bases). Germline V gene data show CDR1 as LNHDA and CDR2 as SQIVND (reference sequence). Trimming took 6 bases from V and 5 from J, leaving 17 bases between them. This CDR3 is 15 amino acids long. In DNA, the CDR3 is TGTGCCAGTAGGACGGGACAAACCTATAACAATGAGCAGTTCTTC. It yields the protein CASRTGQTYNNEQFF.

The chain employs TRBV25-1 and TRBJ1-4; possibly TRBD1 for D (6 bases). Trimming cost V 3 bases and J 3 bases, with 17 bases left between them. Germline CDR1 reads MGHDK; CDR2 reads SYGVNS. This CDR3 comprises 17 residues. The CDR3 loop is CASSDIGGGGSNEKLFF. The CDR3 DNA sequence: TGTGCCAGCAGTGATATAGGGGGGGGCGGCTCTAATGAAAAACTGTTTTTT.

This clone has just one count. The genes are TRBV6-5 and TRBJ1-1, with unresolved D. The germline V gene encodes CDR1 MNHEY and CDR2 SVGAGI. The V end was cut by 6 bases, the J end by 5 bases, with 13 bases between. This CDR3 comprises 13 residues. The CDR3 nucleotides read TGTGCCAGCAGACTTGCACAGACGACTGAAGCTTTCTTT. Translating it yields CASRLAQTTEAFF.

The chain employs TRBV2 and TRBJ2-5; D is unresolved. V dropped 11 bases and J dropped 0 bases, with 7 bases sitting between them. The CDR3 runs to 11 residues. Per the germline V gene, CDR1 is SNHLY and CDR2 is FYNNEI. This CDR3 is CASVYQETQYF. The CDR3 nucleotides read TGTGCCTCAGTCTACCAAGAGACCCAGTACTTC.

The rearrangement joins TRBV5-5 to TRBJ1-2; TRBD1 might be the D (5 bases). The CDR3 spans 14 residues. V lost 0 bases, J lost 2 bases, and 8 bases lay in between. Germline V gene data show CDR1 as SGHKS and CDR2 as YYEKEE (reference sequence). CDR3 amino acids: CASSLAPGNYGYTF. In nucleotides, the CDR3 is TGTGCCAGCAGCTTGGCCCCAGGGAACTATGGCTACACCTTC.

A remark on this clone: Other DNA sequences in this sample translate to the same CDR3. This sequence joins TRBV5-4 and TRBJ1-1; TRBD1 might be the D (5 bases). V lost 2 bases and J lost 2, with 10 bases in between. CDR1 is SGHNT and CDR2 is YYREEE in the germline V gene (reference sequence). This CDR3 spans 14 amino acids. CDR3 sequence (DNA): TGTGCCAGCAGCTTCGGAGGGGAAAACACTGAAGCTTTCTTT. Translating gives CASSFGGENTEAFF. Using reference TRBV5-4 and TRBJ1-1 for the parts outside the CDR3, the full variable domain is ETGVTQSPTHLIKTRGQQVTLRCSSQSGHNTVSWYQQALGQGPQFIFQYYREEENGRGNFPPRFSGLQFPNYSSELNVNALELDDSALYLCASSFGGENTEAFFGQGTRLTVV.

The chain combines TRBV5-4 with TRBJ2-1; D perhaps matches TRBD1 (6 bases). Trimming took off 6 bases at V and 10 bases at J, with 14 bases between the two ends. The CDR3 runs to 12 residues. Per germline, CDR1 SGHNT and CDR2 YYREEE (reference sequence). The CDR3, as DNA: TGTGCCAGCAATACCAGGGGAAAGGAGCAGTTCTTC. Translation: CASNTRGKEQFF.

This rearrangement joins TRBV15 to TRBJ1-1; D is undetermined. Trimming shortened V by 0 bases and J by 1 base, and 12 bases separated the two germline ends. The CDR3 is 16 amino acids. The germline V gene has CDR1 LNHNV and CDR2 YYDKDF (reference sequence). CDR3 coding DNA: TGTGCCACCAGCAGAGATATGGCAGTCCGGAACACTGAAGCTTTCTTT. It codes for CATSRDMAVRNTEAFF.

The chain has TRBV6-1 and TRBJ1-3; D is possibly TRBD1 (6 bases). V was clipped by 1 base and J by 6 bases, with 13 bases between them. The CDR3 runs 15 residues. From germline, CDR1 is MNHNS and CDR2 SASEGT. In DNA, the CDR3 is TGTGCCAGCAGTGAAGTACAGGGCATTGAAAACACCATATATTTT. Protein sequence: CASSEVQGIENTIYF.

This clone was found once. The chain combines TRBV11-3 with TRBJ2-1, with 13 bases matching TRBD2. V was clipped by 6 bases and J by 0 bases; unmatched bases: 14. CDR3 size: 20 residues. Germline V CDR1 and CDR2: SGHNT, YENEEA. The CDR3 region has the DNA TGTGCCAGCAGTCCTTTTTGGACTAGCGGGGGTGCTAGCTCCTACAATGAGCAGTTCTTC. The encoded protein is CASSPFWTSGGASSYNEQFF.